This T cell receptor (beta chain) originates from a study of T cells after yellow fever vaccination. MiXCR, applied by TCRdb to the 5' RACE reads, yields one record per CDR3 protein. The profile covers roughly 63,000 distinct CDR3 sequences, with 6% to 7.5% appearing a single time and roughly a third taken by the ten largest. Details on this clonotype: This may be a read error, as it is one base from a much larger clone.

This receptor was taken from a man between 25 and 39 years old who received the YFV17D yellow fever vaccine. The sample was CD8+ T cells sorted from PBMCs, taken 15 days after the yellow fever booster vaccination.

This chain's CDR3 is CDSSLAGRALTGELFF. CDR3 in DNA: TGCGACAGCAGCTTGGCGGGGAGAGCTTTGACCGGGGAGCTGTTTTTT. V usage is TRBV5-1 and J usage is TRBJ2-2; possible D gene TRBD2, 6 bases. The CDR3 totals 16 residues. The germline gives CDR1 SGHRS, CDR2 YFSETQ. Full variable domain (missing parts from reference TRBV5-1 and TRBJ2-2): KAGVTQTPRYLIKTRGQQVTLSCSPISGHRSVSWYQQTPGQGLQFLFEYFSETQRNKGNFPGRFSGRQFSNSRSEMNVSTLELGDSALYLCDSSLAGRALTGELFFGEGSRLTVL.